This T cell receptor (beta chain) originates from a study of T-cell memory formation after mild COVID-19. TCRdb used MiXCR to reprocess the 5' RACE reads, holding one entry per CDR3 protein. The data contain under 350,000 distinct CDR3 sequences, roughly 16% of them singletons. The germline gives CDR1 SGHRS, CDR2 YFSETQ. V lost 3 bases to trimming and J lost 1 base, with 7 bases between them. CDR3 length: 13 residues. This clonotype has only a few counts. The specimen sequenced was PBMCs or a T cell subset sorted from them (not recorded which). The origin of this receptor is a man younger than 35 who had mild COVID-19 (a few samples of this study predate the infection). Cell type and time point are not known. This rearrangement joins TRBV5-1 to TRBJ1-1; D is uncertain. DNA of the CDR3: TGCGCCAGCAGCTGGAATTCGAACACTGAAGCTTTCTTT. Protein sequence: CASSWNSNTEAFF.